Listed here are 29 T cell receptor beta chains from one sample, sequenced in a study of early T cells in non-severe SARS-CoV-2 infection. MiXCR, applied by TCRdb to the 5' RACE reads, yields one record per CDR3 protein. The table lists around 35,000 distinct CDR3 sequences, 5.8% of them singletons. Source material: whole blood. The receptors originated from an adult who was a healthcare worker with PCR-confirmed SARS-CoV-2 infection or an uninfected control (not recorded which).

At least ten counts were recorded for this clonotype. This rearrangement joins TRBV20-1 to TRBJ1-1, with D possibly matching TRBD1 (6 bases). The CDR3 totals 15 residues. Trimming shortened V by 2 bases and J by 1 base, and 14 bases separated the two germline ends. The V gene's germline CDR1 is DFQATT and CDR2 SNEGSKA (reference sequence). The CDR3, as DNA: TGCAGTGCTAGACCCCCCGGGACAAAGAACACTGAAGCTTTCTTT. Translating gives CSARPPGTKNTEAFF.

This clonotype was detected ten times or more. The chain joins TRBV6-5 to TRBJ2-7, with D possibly matching TRBD1 (6 bases). The V gene lost 3 bases and the J gene lost 4 bases, with 13 bases spanning the gap. The CDR3 contains 14 residues. Germline V gene lookup returns CDR1 MNHEY and CDR2 SVGAGI. CDR3 sequence (DNA): TGTGCCAGCAGTTATGGCAGGGGCCCTTACGAGCAGTACTTC. Translating it yields CASSYGRGPYEQYF.

CDR3 region: CASSLYSTDTQYF. The DNA for the CDR3 is TGCGCCAGCAGCTTGTATAGCACAGATACGCAGTATTTT. V usage is TRBV5-1 and J usage is TRBJ2-3; D is unclear. Per the germline V gene, CDR1 is SGHRS and CDR2 is YFSETQ. The V end lost 1 base, the J end lost 0 bases, and 3 bases lay between the germline ends. The CDR3 runs to 13 residues.

This clonotype was recorded at least ten times. The chain couples TRBV12-5 to TRBJ1-6, with D possibly being TRBD1 (6 bases). Trimming took off 0 bases at V and 13 bases at J, with 10 bases between the two ends. The CDR3 covers 13 residues. Germline values: CDR1 LGHNT, CDR2 FRNRAP. The CDR3 DNA follows: TGTGCTAGTGGTTTGGTACAGGGATCGCCCCTCCACTTT. This translates into CASGLVQGSPLHF.

This clonotype came up many times. This chain uses TRBV28 with TRBJ2-7; 12 nucleotides line up with TRBD2. Germline-derived CDR1 and CDR2 are MDHEN and SYDVKM. The length of the CDR3 is 16 residues. Germline trimming cut 4 bases from V and 1 base from J; bases unmatched to any gene: 5. The chain's CDR3 is CASSSPGLAGSYEQYF. CDR3 sequence (DNA): TGTGCCAGCAGTTCACCGGGACTAGCGGGTTCCTACGAGCAGTACTTC.

There are a few counts of this clonotype. This sequence joins TRBV2 and TRBJ2-3; the D is unclear. The CDR3 spans 12 residues. The germline CDR1 and CDR2 sequences are SNHLY and FYNNEI. Trimming cost V 1 base and J 6 bases, with 5 bases left between them. In DNA form, the CDR3 reads TGTGCCAGCAGTGAAGTGGGCGATACGCAGTATTTT. Translation: CASSEVGDTQYF.

The rearrangement joins TRBV4-2 to TRBJ1-4; the D gene is possibly TRBD1 (5 bases). CDR3 length: 16 residues. Trimming left V 3 bases short and J 8 bases short, with 19 bases between. CDR1 and CDR2 from the germline V gene are LGHNA and YNFKEQ. The CDR3 DNA reads TGTGCCAGCAGCCAGACCCGGGACGCCGGACGCGAAAAACTGTTTTTT. Protein: CASSQTRDAGREKLFF.

This chain joins TRBV14 and TRBJ2-2, with D perhaps matching TRBD2 (6 bases). The CDR3 totals 15 residues. V lost 4 bases and J 11 bases, leaving 20 bases between the germline ends. Germline V gene sequence: CDR1 SGHDN, CDR2 FVKESK. As DNA, the CDR3 is TGTGCCAGCAGCCCACGACAGACTGTCGGGAGTGAGCTGTTTTTT. It specifies CASSPRQTVGSELFF.

The chain couples TRBV4-3 to TRBJ2-3; no clear D. From germline, CDR1 is LGHNA and CDR2 YSLEER. V was clipped by 0 bases and J by 2 bases, with 9 bases between them. This CDR3 region has 15 residues. CDR3 sequence reads: CASSQDSIATDTQYF. The CDR3 DNA reads TGCGCCAGCAGCCAAGATTCTATCGCCACAGATACGCAGTATTTT.

This clonotype was observed many times. The rearrangement joins TRBV4-2 to TRBJ2-6; maybe TRBD1 (6 bases). CDR1 LGHNA and CDR2 YNFKEQ come from the germline V gene. V lost 2 bases and J lost 4, with 12 bases in between. The CDR3 runs to 16 residues. This chain's CDR3 is CASSQTTGAGANVLTF. The CDR3 coding sequence is TGTGCCAGCAGCCAAACGACAGGAGCCGGGGCCAACGTCCTGACTTTC.

V usage is TRBV12-3 or TRBV12-4 and J usage is TRBJ1-5; 7 bases line up with TRBD1. With V trimmed by 7 bases and J by 5 bases, 11 bases remained unmatched. CDR3 length equals 15 residues. The CDR3 DNA follows: TGTGCCAGCAACTTACAGGGGCGGTGGTATCAGCCCCAGCATTTT. Its protein is CASNLQGRWYQPQHF.

This clonotype was recorded at least ten times. This chain uses TRBV10-3 with TRBJ1-5; maybe TRBD1 (6 bases). Germline-derived CDR1 and CDR2 are ENHRY and SYGVKD. The CDR3 contains 15 residues. V shed 0 bases and J shed 6 bases, with 12 bases lying between them. The CDR3 region is CAISESGGHSQPQHF. The CDR3 nucleotides read TGTGCCATCAGTGAGTCCGGGGGGCACAGTCAGCCCCAGCATTTT.

The chain uses TRBV19 and TRBJ2-7; 7 bases agree with TRBD2. Germline values: CDR1 LNHDA, CDR2 SQIVND (reference sequence). The CDR3 runs 14 residues. The trim removed 3 bases at V and 2 bases at J, leaving 4 bases unmatched. In DNA, the CDR3 is TGTGCCAGTAGTATTTGTGGGGGGGCCTACGAGCAGTACTTC. It is translated as CASSICGGAYEQYF.

The chain couples TRBV11-2 to TRBJ2-1; D ambiguous. Germline V CDR1 and CDR2: SGHAT, FQNNGV. The CDR3 runs to 15 residues. The V end lost 5 bases, the J end lost 5 bases, and 16 bases lay between the germline ends. Written as DNA, the CDR3 is TGTGCCAGCAGCCCTCACGTGATGGCAGACAATGAGCAGTTCTTC. Translated, it gives CASSPHVMADNEQFF.

This clonotype was counted many times. The chain recombines TRBV28 with TRBJ1-6, with TRBD1 matching 11 bases. V shed 2 bases, J shed 7 bases, and the junction held 4 bases outside the gene matches. Per germline, CDR1 MDHEN and CDR2 SYDVKM. The CDR3 loop spans 16 amino acids. The DNA for the CDR3 is TGTGCCAGCAGTTTAAGGACAGGGGGCAGGAATTCACCCCTCCACTTT. It encodes CASSLRTGGRNSPLHF.

This clonotype came up many times. The V and J genes are TRBV7-2 and TRBJ2-1, with 9 nucleotides matching TRBD2. V lost 0 bases and J lost 9; bases outside the gene matches: 0. Germline V lookup: CDR1 SGHTA, CDR2 FQGNSA. The CDR3 is 13 residues long. The CDR3 nucleotides read TGTGCCAGCAGCTTAGCTAGCGGGGGTGAGCAGTTCTTC. Translated: CASSLASGGEQFF. Using reference TRBV7-2 and TRBJ2-1 for the parts outside the CDR3, the full variable domain is GAGVSQSPSNKVTEKGKDVELRCDPISGHTALYWYRQSLGQGLEFLIYFQGNSAPDKSGLPSDRFSAERTGGSVSTLTIQRTQQEDSAVYLCASSLASGGEQFFGPGTRLTVL.

The genes are TRBV7-2 and TRBJ1-6; a weak D match, TRBD1 (6 bases). The CDR3 covers 13 residues. With 8 bases removed from V and 7 bases from J, the gap between germline ends came to 12 bases. Germline V lookup: CDR1 SGHTA, CDR2 FQGNSA. CDR3 nucleotide sequence: TGTGCCAGCGACACAACAGGGAATTCACCCCTCCACTTT. This translates into CASDTTGNSPLHF.

This clonotype was counted between two and nine times. The J gene is TRBJ2-1, the V gene TRBV5-6; possible D gene TRBD1, 6 bases. Germline V gene data show CDR1 as SGHDT and CDR2 as YYEEEE. The CDR3 consists of 13 residues. V was trimmed by 0 bases and J by 7 bases, leaving 8 bases between them. The CDR3 loop is CASSLGRGNEQFF. The CDR3 DNA sequence: TGTGCCAGCAGCTTGGGCAGGGGAAATGAGCAGTTCTTC.

The chain carries TRBV27 and TRBJ1-2; the D is unclear. The CDR3 contains 13 residues. The V end lost 4 bases, the J end lost 1 base, and 7 bases lay between the germline ends. Germline loops: CDR1 MNHEY, CDR2 SMNVEV (reference sequence). The CDR3 is CASSSASNYGYTF. CDR3 DNA sequence: TGTGCCAGCAGTTCTGCCAGTAACTATGGCTACACCTTC.

This clonotype was recorded at least ten times. This chain connects TRBV7-2 to TRBJ2-1, with D perhaps matching TRBD2 (6 bases). The V end lost 5 bases, the J end lost 2 bases, and 16 bases lay between the germline ends. The CDR3 is 16 amino acids. In germline, CDR1 is SGHTA, CDR2 FQGNSA. The CDR3 DNA sequence: TGTGCCAGCAGCCCCCCGTCGGGACTTCCCTACAATGAGCAGTTCTTC. This gives the protein CASSPPSGLPYNEQFF.

This clonotype occurred many times. V usage is TRBV19 and J usage is TRBJ2-7; TRBD2 matches 9 bases. CDR3 length: 15 amino acids. Trimming removed 5 bases from V and 0 bases from J; junction bases left unmatched: 5. The V gene's germline CDR1 is LNHDA and CDR2 SQIVND (reference sequence). The CDR3 is CASSRTSVNSYEQYF. Here the CDR3 DNA reads TGTGCCAGTAGTCGGACTAGCGTCAACTCCTACGAGCAGTACTTC.

This clonotype was seen many times. This chain joins TRBV20-1 and TRBJ2-7; 7 nucleotides align to TRBD1. J lost 0 bases, V lost 5 bases, and 4 bases had no gene match. The CDR3 contains 13 residues. Germline V lookup: CDR1 DFQATT, CDR2 SNEGSKA (reference sequence). The CDR3 reads CSAPTGISYEQYF. The CDR3, as DNA: TGCAGTGCTCCGACAGGGATCTCCTACGAGCAGTACTTC.

V usage is TRBV5-1 and J usage is TRBJ2-1; D is tentatively TRBD1 or TRBD2 (7 bases each). CDR1 and CDR2 (germline): SGHRS, YFSETQ. This CDR3 has 15 amino acids. V was shortened by 0 bases and J by 11 bases, with 18 bases between the two germline ends. The DNA for the CDR3 is TGCGCCAGCAGCTTGGTGTCTTCAGGGGGGGACAAGCAGTTCTTC. It is translated as CASSLVSSGGDKQFF.

This clonotype was counted many times. This chain links TRBV28 with TRBJ2-1; D unclear. Trimming took 7 bases from V and 5 from J, leaving 6 bases between them. The CDR3 is made up of 11 amino acids. Germline V lookup: CDR1 MDHEN, CDR2 SYDVKM. The CDR3 sequence is CASTQNNEQFF. The CDR3 DNA follows: TGTGCCAGCACCCAGAACAATGAGCAGTTCTTC.

In its sample, this clonotype was seen many times. The chain uses TRBV19 and TRBJ1-5; tentatively, D is TRBD1 (5 bases). Germline CDR1 LNHDA, CDR2 SQIVND (reference sequence). The CDR3 loop spans 14 amino acids. The V and J ends lost 8 bases and 1 base respectively, with 12 bases between them. The CDR3 loop reads CASLFRDSNQPQHF. The DNA of the CDR3 is TGTGCCAGTCTATTCCGGGACAGCAATCAGCCCCAGCATTTT.

The V and J genes are TRBV7-2 and TRBJ2-5; the match to TRBD2 covers 14 bases. This CDR3 comprises 16 residues. V dropped 5 bases and J dropped 7; count of bases not matched to a gene: 9. Germline V gene lookup returns CDR1 SGHTA and CDR2 FQGNSA. The CDR3 loop is CASSLPTSGGAGTQYF. The DNA of the CDR3 is TGTGCCAGCAGCCTACCGACTAGCGGGGGGGCCGGGACCCAGTACTTC.

This clonotype was seen repeatedly, ten times or more. This chain uses TRBV12-3 or TRBV12-4 with TRBJ1-1; no reliable D call. Trimming removed 8 bases at V and 9 bases at J, with 13 bases between. This CDR3 has 11 residues. CDR3 nucleotide sequence: TGTGCCAGCTCCCTAGGCGGGAAAGCTTTCTTT. It encodes CASSLGGKAFF.

This clonotype showed up many times. The genes are TRBV7-2 and TRBJ1-5; possible D gene TRBD1, 6 bases. V lost 1 base and J lost 0, with 16 bases in between. This CDR3 has 18 residues. Germline CDR1 reads SGHTA; CDR2 reads FQGNSA. CDR3 in amino acids: CASSLGRGSLHSNQPQHF. CDR3 DNA sequence: TGTGCCAGCAGCTTAGGCAGGGGTTCGCTCCATAGCAATCAGCCCCAGCATTTT.

This clonotype was counted many times. The chain carries TRBV20-1 and TRBJ2-3; TRBD2 matches 9 bases. This CDR3 spans 14 amino acids. J was trimmed by 1 base and V by 3 bases; bases with no gene match: 2. Germline V gives CDR1 DFQATT, CDR2 SNEGSKA (reference sequence). This CDR3 reads CSASEREGTDTQYF. The CDR3, as DNA: TGCAGTGCTAGTGAGCGGGAGGGCACAGATACGCAGTATTTT.